This T cell receptor (beta chain) was sequenced during a study of T cell repertoires in cytomegalovirus infection. TCRdb redid the calling of the reads with MiXCR, one entry per CDR3 protein. The sample holds 100,000 to 150,000 distinct CDR3 sequences, more than 7% seen once. The CDR3 loop spans 18 amino acids. The germline V gene encodes CDR1 SGHRS and CDR2 YFSETQ. Trimming removed 0 bases from V and 2 bases from J; junction bases left unmatched: 8. What was sequenced was PBMCs. The chain carries TRBV5-1 and TRBJ2-3, with TRBD2 matching 11 bases. The receptor was isolated from a human donor in good health (CMV status not recorded). Some clones in this sample may be carry-over from other donors' samples. CDR3 sequence (DNA): TGCGCCAGCAGCTTGGGGGTCCCGACTAGCGGGGACACAGATACGCAGTATTTT. It encodes CASSLGVPTSGDTDTQYF.